The TCR beta chain under discussion was sequenced for a study of radiation and T cells in renal cell carcinoma. Time point: baseline pretreatment blood. Treatment denoted: 15 Gy SBRT to primary tumor, nephrectomy 4 weeks later. Assay: immunoSEQ multiplex PCR; the TCRdb copy retains only in-frame clones and omits some. The top ten clones hold approximately 7.9% of a sample with about 95,000 clones, 86% of them seen once. In its sample, this clone was seen once. Germline assignment: CDR1 MNHNY and CDR2 SVGAGI (reference sequence). There are 13 residues in the CDR3. V lost 6 bases and J lost 7; bases outside the gene matches: 5.

This TCR came from a man aged 50 or older with renal cell carcinoma. The chain carries TRBV6-6 and TRBJ1-5; TRBD1 matches 8 bases. This material consisted of blood, taken from a patient whose treatment included radiotherapy and nephrectomy. The CDR3 DNA is TGTGCCAGCAGGGACAGGGTGGAACAGCCCCAGCATTTT. Encoded protein: CASRDRVEQPQHF.